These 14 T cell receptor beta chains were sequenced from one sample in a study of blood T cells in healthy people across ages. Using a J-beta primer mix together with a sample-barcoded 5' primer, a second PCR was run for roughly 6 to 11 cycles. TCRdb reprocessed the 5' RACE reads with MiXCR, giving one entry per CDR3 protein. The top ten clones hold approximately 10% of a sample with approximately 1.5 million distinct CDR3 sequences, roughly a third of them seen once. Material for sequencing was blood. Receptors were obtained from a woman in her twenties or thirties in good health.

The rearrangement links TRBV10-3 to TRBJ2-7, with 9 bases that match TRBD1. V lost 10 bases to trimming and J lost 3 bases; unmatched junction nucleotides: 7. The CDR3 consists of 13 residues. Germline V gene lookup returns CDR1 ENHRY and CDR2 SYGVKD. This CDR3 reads CATRQGDRYEQYF. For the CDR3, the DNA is TGTGCCACTCGACAGGGGGACCGCTACGAGCAGTACTTC.

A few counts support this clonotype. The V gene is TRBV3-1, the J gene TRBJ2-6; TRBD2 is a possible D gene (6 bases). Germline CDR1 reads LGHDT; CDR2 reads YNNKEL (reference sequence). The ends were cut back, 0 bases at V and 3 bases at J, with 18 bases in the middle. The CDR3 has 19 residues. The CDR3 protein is CASSQDPPGEGLGANVLTF. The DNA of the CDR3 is TGTGCCAGCAGCCAAGACCCCCCGGGAGAAGGCCTTGGGGCCAACGTCCTGACTTTC.

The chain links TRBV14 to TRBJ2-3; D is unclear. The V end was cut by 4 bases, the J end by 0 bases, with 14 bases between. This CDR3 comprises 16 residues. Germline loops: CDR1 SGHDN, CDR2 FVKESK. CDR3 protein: CASSLLENFSTDTQYF. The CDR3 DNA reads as TGTGCCAGCAGCCTCCTAGAAAACTTTAGCACAGATACGCAGTATTTT.

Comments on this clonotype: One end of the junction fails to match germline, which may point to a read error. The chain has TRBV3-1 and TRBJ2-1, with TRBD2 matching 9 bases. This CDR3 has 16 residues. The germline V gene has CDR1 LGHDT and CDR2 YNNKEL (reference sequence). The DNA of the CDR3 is TGTGCCAGCAGCTTCCTTAGCGGGGGCTCCTACAGTGAGCAGTTCTTC. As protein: CASSFLSGGSYSEQFF.

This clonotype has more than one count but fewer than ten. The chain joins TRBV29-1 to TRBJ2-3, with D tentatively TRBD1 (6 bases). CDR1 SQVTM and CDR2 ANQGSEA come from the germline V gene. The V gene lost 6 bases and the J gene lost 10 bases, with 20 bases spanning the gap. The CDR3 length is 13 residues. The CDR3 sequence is CSVRTVYANAQYF. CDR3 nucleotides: TGCAGCGTGCGGACAGTATACGCCAATGCGCAGTATTTT.

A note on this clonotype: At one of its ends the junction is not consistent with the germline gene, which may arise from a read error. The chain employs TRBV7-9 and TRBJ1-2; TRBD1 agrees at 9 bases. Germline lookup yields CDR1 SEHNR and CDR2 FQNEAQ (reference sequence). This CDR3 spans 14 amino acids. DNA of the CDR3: TGTGCCGGCAGCTTTGCTACAGGGGGCTCTGGCTACACCTTC. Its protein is CAGSFATGGSGYTF.

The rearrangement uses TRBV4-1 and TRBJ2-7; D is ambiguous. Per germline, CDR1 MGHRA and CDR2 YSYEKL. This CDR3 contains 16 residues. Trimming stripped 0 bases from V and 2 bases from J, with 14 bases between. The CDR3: CASSQDTSRGTYEQYF. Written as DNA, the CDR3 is TGCGCCAGCAGCCAAGATACATCGAGAGGTACCTACGAGCAGTACTTC.

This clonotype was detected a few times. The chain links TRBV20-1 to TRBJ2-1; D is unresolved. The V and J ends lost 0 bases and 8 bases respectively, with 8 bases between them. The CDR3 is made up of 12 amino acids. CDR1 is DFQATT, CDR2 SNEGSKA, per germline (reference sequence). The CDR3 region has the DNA TGCAGTGCTAGAGATTCGGGCGATGAGCAGTTCTTC. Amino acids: CSARDSGDEQFF.

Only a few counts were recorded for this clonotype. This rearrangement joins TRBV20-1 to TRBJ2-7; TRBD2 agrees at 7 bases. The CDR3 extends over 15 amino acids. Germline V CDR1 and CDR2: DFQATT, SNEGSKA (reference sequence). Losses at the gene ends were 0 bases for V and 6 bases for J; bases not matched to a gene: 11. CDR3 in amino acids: CSARDSMRLAGEQYF. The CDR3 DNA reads TGCAGTGCTAGAGACTCGATGCGACTAGCTGGCGAGCAGTACTTC.

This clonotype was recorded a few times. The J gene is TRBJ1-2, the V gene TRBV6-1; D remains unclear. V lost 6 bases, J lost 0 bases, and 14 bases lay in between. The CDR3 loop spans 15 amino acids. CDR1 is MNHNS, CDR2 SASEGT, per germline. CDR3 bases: TGTGCCAGCAGGCCAACTGTGTCTTCTAACTATGGCTACACCTTC. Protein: CASRPTVSSNYGYTF.

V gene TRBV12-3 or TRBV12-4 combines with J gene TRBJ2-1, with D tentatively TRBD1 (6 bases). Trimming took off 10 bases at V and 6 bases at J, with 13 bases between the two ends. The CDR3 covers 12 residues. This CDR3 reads CAILQGSNEQFF. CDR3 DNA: TGTGCCATACTCCAGGGGAGCAATGAGCAGTTCTTC.

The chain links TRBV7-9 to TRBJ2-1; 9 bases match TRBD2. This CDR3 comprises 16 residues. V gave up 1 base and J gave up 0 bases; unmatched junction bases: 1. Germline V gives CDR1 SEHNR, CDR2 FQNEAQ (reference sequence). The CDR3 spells CASSLVSGGSYNEQFF. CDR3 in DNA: TGTGCCAGCAGCTTAGTTAGCGGGGGCTCCTACAATGAGCAGTTCTTC.

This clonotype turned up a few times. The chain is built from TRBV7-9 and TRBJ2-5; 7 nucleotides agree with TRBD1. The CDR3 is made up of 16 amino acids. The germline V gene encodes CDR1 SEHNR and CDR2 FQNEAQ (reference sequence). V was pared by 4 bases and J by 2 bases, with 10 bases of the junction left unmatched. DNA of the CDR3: TGTGCCAGCAGCTGGTCGGGACAGCGAGTACAAGAGACCCAGTACTTC. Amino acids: CASSWSGQRVQETQYF. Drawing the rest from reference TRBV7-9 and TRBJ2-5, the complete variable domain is DTGVSQNPRHKITKRGQNVTFRCDPISEHNRLYWYRQTLGQGPEFLTYFQNEAQLEKSRLLSDRFSAERPKGSFSTLEIQRTEQGDSAMYLCASSWSGQRVQETQYFGPGTRLLVL.

The CDR3 loop reads CASSPHGRQYEQYF. CDR3 DNA: TGCGCCAGCAGCCCCCACGGACGCCAATACGAGCAGTACTTC. The chain links TRBV4-1 to TRBJ2-7; D remains ambiguous. The ends were cut back, 4 bases at V and 4 bases at J, with 14 bases in the middle. Germline CDR1 MGHRA, CDR2 YSYEKL. The CDR3 runs to 14 residues.